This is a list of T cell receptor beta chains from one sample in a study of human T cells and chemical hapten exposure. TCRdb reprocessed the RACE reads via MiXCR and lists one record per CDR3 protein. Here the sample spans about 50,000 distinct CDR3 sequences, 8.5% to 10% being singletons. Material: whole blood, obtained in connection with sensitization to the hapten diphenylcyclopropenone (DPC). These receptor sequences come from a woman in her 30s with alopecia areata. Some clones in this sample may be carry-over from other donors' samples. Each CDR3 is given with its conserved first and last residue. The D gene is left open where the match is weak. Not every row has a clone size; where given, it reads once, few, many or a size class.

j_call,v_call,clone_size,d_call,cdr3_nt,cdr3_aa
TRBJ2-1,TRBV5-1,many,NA,TGCGCCAGCAGCTCCTATACGGGGGCTTCATCGAGTTACAATGAGCAGTTCTTC,CASSSYTGASSSYNEQFF
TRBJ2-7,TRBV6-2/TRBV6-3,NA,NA,TGTGCCAGCAGTTACGCGGCTACTGCCTGGGAGCAGTACTTC,CASSYAATAWEQYF
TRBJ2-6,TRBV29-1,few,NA,TGCAGCGTTTCTCCCTCTGGGGCCAACGTCCTGACTTTC,CSVSPSGANVLTF
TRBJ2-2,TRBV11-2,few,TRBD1,TGTGCCAGCAGCTTCTCGACAGGGTCCACCGGGGAGCTGTTTTTT,CASSFSTGSTGELFF
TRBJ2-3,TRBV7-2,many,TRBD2,TGTGCCAGCAGCTTATCTAGCGGGGGGGGAGGCAGCACAGATACGCAGTATTTT,CASSLSSGGGGSTDTQYF
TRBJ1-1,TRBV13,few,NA,TGTGCCAGCAGCTCCCGGGACAAAGGTGAAGCTTTCTTT,CASSSRDKGEAFF
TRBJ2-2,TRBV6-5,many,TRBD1,TGTGCCAGCAGGGTAACCGGGACAGTGAACACCGGGGAGCTGTTTTTT,CASRVTGTVNTGELFF
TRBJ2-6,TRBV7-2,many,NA,TGTGCCAGCAGCTTAGATCTTAGATTCTACTCTGGGGCCAACGTCCTGACTTTC,CASSLDLRFYSGANVLTF
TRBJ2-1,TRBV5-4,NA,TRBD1,TGTGCCAGCAGCCCGGGGACAGGGGCCTACAATGAGCAGTTCTTC,CASSPGTGAYNEQFF
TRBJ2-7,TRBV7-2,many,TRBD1,TGTGCCAGCAGCCTTCGGACAGGGGGCGACTACGAGCAGTACTTC,CASSLRTGGDYEQYF
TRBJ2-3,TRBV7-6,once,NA,TGTGCCAGCAGCTTAGTCGGGGGCGCGGGCGCAGATATGCAGTATTTT,CASSLVGGAGADMQYF
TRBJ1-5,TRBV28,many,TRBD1,TGTGCCAGCAGTTTTGGCAGGGGGCTTCGGGAGCCCCAGCATTTT,CASSFGRGLREPQHF
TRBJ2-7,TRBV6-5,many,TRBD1,TGTGCCAGCAGTTACCCGAATGGGGAGAAGGACAGGGACTCCTACGAGCAGTACTTC,CASSYPNGEKDRDSYEQYF
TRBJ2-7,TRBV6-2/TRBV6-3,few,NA,TGTGCCAGCGAGTCGGGGAACGAGCAGTACTTC,CASESGNEQYF